In this sample, the clone carrying this T cell receptor (beta chain) turned up once. One end of the junction is discordant with germline, which a read error may explain. Using immunoSEQ multiplex PCR, the repertoire was profiled, and TCRdb retains in-frame clones only, with some absent. Seen here are tens of thousands of clones, 70% to 90% observed once, and the top ten hold roughly 13%. The data originate from a study of control samples from healthy donors and cancer patients. This CDR3 spans 14 amino acids. Per germline, CDR1 LNHDA and CDR2 SQIVND (reference sequence). This clonotype was sampled from a woman aged 55-69 years with lung cancer. J is TRBJ2-4 and V is TRBV19; the D gene is possibly TRBD1 (6 bases). The sample comprised PBMCs. CDR3 region: CASSLGHLKNIQCF. The DNA for the CDR3 is TGTGCCAGTAGTCTGGGACACCTCAAAAACATTCAGTGCTTC.